This record concerns one T cell receptor beta chain sequence. It lacks a known antigen. One end of the junction does not line up with germline, which may come from a read error. Taken from cysteine to phenylalanine, the CDR3 has 15 residues. Just CDR3 DNA is preserved here, 45 bases in frame from base 1. CDR1 is given as MNHEY and CDR2 as SMNVEV, both from the germline V gene (reference sequence). In total, around 600 healthy bone marrow donors made up the cohort. All cohort members were sampled while nominally healthy, although unrecorded immune exposures were likely present. The donor was CMV seropositive and was included in the group of 250 to 300 seropositive cohort members. A peripheral blood sample was provided by each donor, and peripheral blood mononuclear cells were used for TCR beta sequencing. Genomic DNA was extracted from the blood cell samples with the Qiagen DNeasy Blood Extraction Kit.

The data stem from a study of cytomegalovirus exposure and HLA in healthy donors (dated 2017 in TCRdb). With regard to the full study: In an earlier analysis of some 610 of the donors, 276 Gb of sequence data and 90 million to 120 million unique TCR beta sequences from roughly 190 million T cells were reported. The study used immunosequencing to profile the T cell repertoires of hundreds of subjects and linked those repertoires to cytomegalovirus serostatus. An earlier analysis of roughly 580 of the donors used high-throughput TCR beta sequencing to judge whether each TCR beta V gene segment behaved as functional or pseudogenic. Of the roughly 400 genotyped donors, 81% were placed in the genetic ancestry cluster associated with self-reported Caucasian donors. Among about 370 genotyped donors of the cohort, an average of about 220,000 unique TCR beta nucleotide sequences was sequenced per donor, of which roughly 17% were non-productive. A later analysis re-analyzed previously published TCR beta repertoires from roughly 600 donors and added high-resolution HLA genotyping to study TCR occurrence patterns. Donor age, sex, ethnicity and CMV serostatus were compiled alongside the repertoire data. A few DR-DQ haplotypes were treated as single units for association and clustering because of strong linkage in the cohort. To predict cytomegalovirus infection status, the study brought together high-throughput TCR immunosequencing, statistical association of individual TCRs with disease status, and machine learning. Rather than using new phenotypic data, the later analysis identified candidate immune exposures from TCR beta sequences and from how often those sequences occurred across donors. Genome-wide SNP genotypes for about 55% of the 666 donors were used in a later genetic analysis, which treated that subset as a discovery cohort. Class I and class II HLA loci were covered by the typing at four-digit resolution. The aim of the study was to test whether cataloging public T cell receptors could identify signatures of past pathogen exposure. An early release that covered fewer than 800 HLA-typed donors contained around 300 gigabases of sequencing data and tens of millions of unique TCR sequences. Besides the first cohort of 666 subjects, a separate validation cohort made up of 95 to 150 different subjects was used. Typing coverage differed by locus: A, B, C, DRB1 and DQB1 were typed in about 620-640 donors, DQA1 in roughly 510, DPA1 in 606, and DPB1 in 472. All discovery cohort repertoires had been generated using a single sequencing platform. The investigation overall reported the following: In vitro tests confirmed that a few of the cytomegalovirus-associated TCR beta chains recognize cytomegalovirus antigens. A later genetic analysis reported fewer N-insertions in productive TCRs among donors in an Asian-associated ancestry cluster than the approximately 670-donor mean. A further reported finding was that TCR beta sequences accurately predicted the HLA-A and HLA-B alleles for most subjects in the first cohort. The sequencing pipeline was judged likely to have produced a cluster of highly shared sequence variants as a technical artifact. Only TCR beta chains were sequenced in this cohort, and the absence of alpha or paired-chain data limited detectable features. According to a later analysis, TCR association rates differed among HLA loci, with DRB1 alleles showing the most associated TCRs and HLA-C alleles showing the fewest. Specific HLA alleles were associated with roughly 17,000 TCR beta sequences at a false discovery rate of 0.05 in a later analysis. Most TCR sequences were observed very rarely across donors, whereas some public TCRs were present in many individuals. The only immune exposure information available for the cohort was CMV serostatus. The authors suggested that the approach could potentially be generalized to other disease states and immunological phenotypes. A later analysis found that most CMV-associated TCR beta chains appeared HLA-restricted, with HLA associations seemingly driven largely by CMV exposure. When HLA alleles, especially DR and DQ, strongly co-occurred, attributing TCR associations to individual alleles was difficult. Compared with equally common non-associated chains, HLA-associated TCR beta chains in a later analysis were more clonally expanded and had lower generation probabilities. The earlier analysis of some 540 of the donors excluded fewer than 20 rarely observed V segments, including chromosome 9 orphons, because counts were too low. Broadly in line with IMGT annotations, most TCR beta V segments showed up in productive rearrangements about 87% or about 30% of the time in an earlier analysis of approximately 600 of the donors. The classifier was reported to diagnose cytomegalovirus status with high specificity and sensitivity in both the original cohort and the validation cohort. In a later genetic analysis, a missense DCLRE1C variant was associated with V-gene and J-gene trimming of TCR beta chains, and the association was replicated in an independent cohort. Because the 87-base-pair reads could not distinguish some IMGT-functional V segments, including TRBV6-2 and TRBV6-3, those segments were excluded. Linkage disequilibrium might explain the correlated functional status among segregating V segments, but an unknown experimental factor could not be excluded. In the study, roughly 160 TCR beta chains were listed as associated with cytomegalovirus. In a later analysis, several top co-occurrence clusters were reported to appear linked to parvovirus B19, influenza, CMV and Epstein-Barr virus. Sequencing depth was assumed to be roughly uniform across donors in the presence/absence analyses, though that assumption may not hold. Because some donors lacked HLA typing at each locus, the association tests relied only on the typed subset.

Preparation of the library involved the immunoSEQ multiplex PCR assay. The multiplex PCR relied on a mix of 60 forward primers for TCR Vbeta segments and 13 reverse primers for TCR Jbeta segments. Amplification of the CDR3 region of rearranged TCR beta genes was performed with a multiplex PCR assay on genomic DNA. On the Illumina HiSeq System, the amplified TCR beta libraries were sequenced as 87-base-pair reads. The original methods were these. Across the 500 to 750 repertoires, a later analysis counted some 80 million unique TCR beta chains, 9.5 million to 12 million of which were shared by at least two donors. Raw reads were error-corrected and collapsed into unique sequences by a nearest-neighbor algorithm in which closely related sequences were merged to remove PCR and sequencing errors. Alignment of CDR3 sequences to IMGT reference sequences was used to assign V, D and J gene segments. For a sequence to be retained, a match of at least six nucleotides was required to both a V gene segment and a J gene segment. Rearrangements were classified as productive when the CDR3 lacked stop codons and remained in frame with V and J, and all other rearrangements were classified as non-productive. Following IMGT convention, CDR3 was defined as the stretch from the second conserved V-encoded cysteine to the conserved J-encoded phenylalanine. The earlier analysis of roughly 590 of the donors excluded any sequence lacking an unambiguous match to a single V gene segment. An earlier analysis of 587 of the donors called V segments functional above 56.7% productive rearrangements and segregating when the between-donor standard deviation exceeded 5%. To diagnose cytomegalovirus status from the catalog of TCR beta chain sequences, a statistical classification framework was built. V and J gene assignment, in a later analysis, came from comparing TCR nucleotide sequences with IMGT/GENE-DB human TR gene sequences. The TCRdist pipeline was used in a later analysis to assign CDR3 sequences and most-parsimonious VDJ recombination scenarios. A later analysis defined each TCR beta chain by its CDR3 amino acid sequence plus V-gene family, and excluded reads lacking a unique V-gene family. To address suspected cross-contamination and a sequencing artifact, a later analysis removed approximately 590 highly shared, low-generation-probability nucleotide sequences. In a later analysis, a clonal expansion index was calculated for each public chain from normalized within-repertoire ranks of inferred template counts. In a later analysis, generation probabilities were computed using a VDJ recombination model fitted to out-of-frame rearrangements, and the results were checked against IGoR. In a later analysis, TCR-TCR, TCR-HLA and TCR-CMV co-occurrence was scored with hypergeometric tests, and a repertoire-size bias correction was applied to TCR pairs. In a later analysis, false discovery rates were estimated by permuting HLA or CMV assignments 20 times. In a later analysis, co-occurring TCRs were grouped using DBSCAN, with TCRdist sequence similarity added in when clustering inside HLA-allele-positive subsets. Co-occurrence clustering excluded repertoires with fewer than 30,000 or more than 120,000 public chains, plus five with anomalous nucleotide sharing. As stored in TCRdb, this immuneACCESS dataset retains in-frame rearrangements with V and J assigned. A fraction of the clones does not appear; measured against another copy, unresolved V genes explain less than half of the discrepancy, and the remainder lacks a known reason. V and J calls and clone size follow that table, whereas D and trimming were derived from the DNA. Here the sample has about 90,000 clones; under 80% occur a single time. In total, the top ten clones hold about a fifth of the sample.

The sequenced sample consisted of PBMCs. The TCR sequence derives from a man aged 25 to 40 in good health and CMV-seropositive. The chain employs TRBV27 and TRBJ1-1; the D gene cannot be named for sure. The CDR3 reads as follows: CASSFSMRMNTEALF. The DNA sequence is given as TGTGCCAGCAGTTTTTCCATGCGGATGAACACTGAAGCTCTCTTT.